These 4 T cell receptor beta chains were sequenced from one sample in a study of T cells in Graves' hyperthyroidism and ophthalmopathy. RNA transcripts provided the source from which TCR beta CDR3 regions were amplified. TCR CDR3 underwent first-round RT-PCR with the HTBI primer set. TCRdb fed the multiplex PCR reads into MiXCR, producing one record per CDR3 protein. The sample has around 600,000 distinct CDR3 sequences; 45% are singletons. Sequencing used peripheral blood or thyroid tissue (not recorded which). These receptors came from an adult man with Graves' disease, either hyperthyroidism or ophthalmopathy (not recorded which).

The chain couples TRBV29-1 to TRBJ1-1; TRBD1 matches at 9 bases. V dropped 4 bases and J dropped 6; count of bases not matched to a gene: 9. The CDR3 extends over 14 amino acids. Looked up from germline, CDR1 is SQVTM and CDR2 is ANQGSEA. The CDR3, as DNA: TGCAGCGTTGCGATCCCGGGACAGGGTTCTGAAGCTTTCTTT. Translation: CSVAIPGQGSEAFF. The variable domain in full, completed from reference TRBV29-1 and TRBJ1-1, reads SAVISQKPSRDICQRGTSLTIQCQVDSQVTMMFWYRQQPGQSLTLIATANQGSEATYESGFVIDKFPISRPNLTFSTLTVSNMSPEDSSIYLCSVAIPGQGSEAFFGQGTRLTVV.

This clonotype has a handful of counts. CDR3 sequence: CASSLAVSLGNQPQHF. The CDR3 DNA reads as TGTGCCAGCAGCTTAGCGGTGAGTCTAGGCAATCAGCCCCAGCATTTT. The rearrangement uses TRBV7-2 and TRBJ1-5; D call uncertain. The V and J ends lost 0 bases and 2 bases respectively, with 11 bases between them. Germline CDR1 SGHTA, CDR2 FQGNSA. CDR3 length: 16 residues.

This clonotype was found a few times. The chain combines TRBV6-5 with TRBJ2-7; tentatively, D is TRBD2 (7 bases). The CDR3 totals 14 residues. Germline V gene data show CDR1 as MNHEY and CDR2 as SVGAGI. The ends were cut back, 6 bases at V and 5 bases at J, with 17 bases in the middle. In DNA, the CDR3 is TGTGCCAGCAGGGCGGGGGCTAGAGCGGACGAGCAGTACTTC. Translated: CASRAGARADEQYF.

The CDR3 DNA reads TGTGCCAGCAGCCGGGACAGCTCTAGGGGGGAGCTGTTTTTT. Amino acid sequence: CASSRDSSRGELFF. This sequence joins TRBV7-2 and TRBJ2-2, with 7 nucleotides matching TRBD1. V lost 5 bases to trimming and J lost 8 bases; unmatched junction nucleotides: 8. The germline CDR1 and CDR2 sequences are SGHTA and FQGNSA. CDR3 size: 14 residues.